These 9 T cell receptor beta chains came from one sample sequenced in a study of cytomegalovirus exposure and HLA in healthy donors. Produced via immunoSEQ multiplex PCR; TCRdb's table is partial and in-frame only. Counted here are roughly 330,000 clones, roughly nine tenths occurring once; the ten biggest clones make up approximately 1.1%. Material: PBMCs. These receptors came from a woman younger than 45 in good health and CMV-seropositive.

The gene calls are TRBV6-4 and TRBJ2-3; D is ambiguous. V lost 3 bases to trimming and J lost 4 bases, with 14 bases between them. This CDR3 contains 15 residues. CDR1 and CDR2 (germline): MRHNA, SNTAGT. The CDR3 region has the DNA TGTGCCAGCAGTGAAAGTCCTCTAAGCGCAGATACGCAGTATTTT. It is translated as CASSESPLSADTQYF.

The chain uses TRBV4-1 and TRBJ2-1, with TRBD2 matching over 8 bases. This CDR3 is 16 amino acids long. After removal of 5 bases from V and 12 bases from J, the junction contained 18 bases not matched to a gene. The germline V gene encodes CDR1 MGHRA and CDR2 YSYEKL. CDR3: CASSDYTGTRHVAQFF. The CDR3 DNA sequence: TGCGCCAGCAGCGACTACACCGGGACTAGACATGTGGCGCAGTTCTTC.

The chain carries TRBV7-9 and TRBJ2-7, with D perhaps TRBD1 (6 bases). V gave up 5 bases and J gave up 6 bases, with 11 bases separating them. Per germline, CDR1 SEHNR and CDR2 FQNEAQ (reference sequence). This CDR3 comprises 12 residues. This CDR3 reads CASSNGQPEQYF. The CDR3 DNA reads TGTGCCAGCAGCAACGGACAGCCCGAGCAGTACTTC.

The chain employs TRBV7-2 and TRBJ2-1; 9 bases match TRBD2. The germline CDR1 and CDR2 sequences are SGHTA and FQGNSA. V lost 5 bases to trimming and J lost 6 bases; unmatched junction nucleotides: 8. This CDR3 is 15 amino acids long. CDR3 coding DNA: TGTGCCAGCAGCCACAGGACTAGCGTTGGCAATGAGCAGTTCTTC. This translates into CASSHRTSVGNEQFF.

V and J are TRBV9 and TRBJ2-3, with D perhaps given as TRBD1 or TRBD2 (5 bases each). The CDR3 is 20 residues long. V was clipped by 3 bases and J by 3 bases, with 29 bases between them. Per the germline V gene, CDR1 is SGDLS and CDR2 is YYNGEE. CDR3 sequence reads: CASSAGVGGHTLGSTDTQYF. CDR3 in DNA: TGTGCCAGCAGCGCCGGAGTTGGAGGACACACACTAGGGAGTACAGATACGCAGTATTTT.

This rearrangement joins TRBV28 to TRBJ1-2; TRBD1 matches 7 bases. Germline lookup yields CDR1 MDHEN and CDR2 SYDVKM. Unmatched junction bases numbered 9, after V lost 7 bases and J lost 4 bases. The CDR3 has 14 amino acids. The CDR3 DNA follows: TGTGCCAGCACCCGGGTCAGGGGGACCTATGGCTACACCTTC. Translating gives CASTRVRGTYGYTF.

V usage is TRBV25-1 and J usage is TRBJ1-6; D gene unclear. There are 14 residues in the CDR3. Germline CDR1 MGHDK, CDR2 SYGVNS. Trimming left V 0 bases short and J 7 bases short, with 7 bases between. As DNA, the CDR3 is TGTGCCAGCAGTGAATATACCAGCAATTCACCCCTCCACTTT. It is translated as CASSEYTSNSPLHF.

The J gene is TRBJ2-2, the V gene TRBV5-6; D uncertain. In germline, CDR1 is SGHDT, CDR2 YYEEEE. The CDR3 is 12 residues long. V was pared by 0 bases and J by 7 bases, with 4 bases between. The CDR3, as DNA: TGTGCCAGCAGCTTGGGAAACGGGGAGCTGTTTTTT. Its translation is CASSLGNGELFF. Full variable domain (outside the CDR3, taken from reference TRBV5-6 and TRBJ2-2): DAGVTQSPTHLIKTRGQQVTLRCSPKSGHDTVSWYQQALGQGPQFIFQYYEEEERQRGNFPDRFSGHQFPNYSSELNVNALLLGDSALYLCASSLGNGELFFGEGSRLTVL.

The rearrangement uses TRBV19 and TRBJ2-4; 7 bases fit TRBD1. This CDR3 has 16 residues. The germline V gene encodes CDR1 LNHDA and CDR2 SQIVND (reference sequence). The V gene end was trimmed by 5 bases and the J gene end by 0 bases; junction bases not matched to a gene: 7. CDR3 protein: CASSLRTGVAKNIQYF. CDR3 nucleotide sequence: TGTGCCAGTAGTCTCCGGACAGGAGTAGCCAAAAACATTCAGTACTTC. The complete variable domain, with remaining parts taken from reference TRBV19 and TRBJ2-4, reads DGGITQSPKYLFRKEGQNVTLSCEQNLNHDAMYWYRQDPGQGLRLIYYSQIVNDFQKGDIAEGYSVSREKKESFPLTVTSAQKNPTAFYLCASSLRTGVAKNIQYFGAGTRLSVL.